The entry below gives a single T cell receptor beta chain sequence along with its context. Ten or more counts support this clonotype. Its cognate antigen has yet to be identified. No quality values exist for individual bases; no much larger clone is one base distant. This specimen comes from a study of early T cells in non-severe SARS-CoV-2 infection listed by TCRdb under 2021. About the study as a whole: Because TCR sequencing was done on bulk RNA from unsorted whole blood, the alpha and beta chains could not be paired.

The library was generated by 5' RACE. The run used a NextSeq 500. In the TCR library protocol, unique molecular identifiers were attached to individual cDNA molecules to correct for PCR bias and sequencing error. Both TCR alpha and beta chains were sequenced, and tight co-correlation was observed between alpha and beta sequence abundances in each sample. In the original analysis: Decombinator V4 was used to perform V gene, J gene and CDR3 annotation of TCR sequences. TCRs were defined as expanded if a significant change between any two time points was detected under a Poisson model with p below 0.0001. Abundances of TCRs were expressed as counts per million after normalisation to the total number of TCRs sequenced in each sample. MAIT TCRs were defined by TRAV1-2 paired with TRAJ12, TRAJ20 or TRAJ33, and iNKT TCRs by TRAV10 paired with TRAJ18. A search of VDJdb, accessed on 1 November 2021, was run for TCRs annotated to CMV, EBV and SARS-CoV-2, with TCRs annotated for multiple antigens excluded. The public reads were reprocessed in TCRdb via fastp at Q25 and MiXCR, keeping in-frame beta chains. All rows with the same CDR3 protein become a single entry with the most common DNA and genes. TCRdb, not the authors, supplied the V and J calls. This sample lists 45,000 to 55,000 distinct CDR3 sequences; around 6.5% were detected once. The ten top clones hold 2.8% of the sample.

The research as a whole found: Matching against VDJdb was skewed toward anti-spike CD8 responses, likely underestimated virus-specific expansions, and missed private and CD4 specificities.

The CDR3 sequence holds 13 residues, the cysteine and phenylalanine included. The sequence is cut down to CDR3 DNA, 39 bases in frame from base 1. Clipping removes 5 bases from V and 5 bases from J, with 3 as the unmatched junction base count. The study was a case-control design nested within a healthcare worker cohort in London, UK, with weekly nasopharyngeal swab PCR tests and blood sampling. Between 23 and 31 March 2020, the week of the UK lockdown, healthcare workers were enrolled and then followed up weekly for as long as 16 weeks. The source was whole blood, collected at baseline. This receptor chain uses TRBV12-3 or TRBV12-4 and TRBJ1-2, with 9 bases aligning to TRBD1. This sequence originates from an adult who was a healthcare worker with PCR-confirmed SARS-CoV-2 infection or an uninfected control (not recorded which). The nucleotide sequence is given as TGTGCCAGCAGTCGGGACAGGGAGTATGGCTACACCTTC. The translation is CASSRDREYGYTF.